The 26 T cell receptor beta chains in this list originate from one sample, sequenced in a study of CD8 T cells in ankylosing spondylitis. Study-wide findings and caveats: What appeared characteristic of ankylosing spondylitis blood was a TCR beta motif of fewer than ten highly homologous variants.

MiXCR, run by TCRdb on the 5' RACE reads, gives a single entry per CDR3 protein. The table lists about 500,000 distinct CDR3 sequences, about 13% of them singletons. Their specific antigens are unknown. The source material was blood, either unsorted or a sorted T cell fraction (not recorded which). The receptors were sampled from a male donor with ankylosing spondylitis.

Here the CDR3 reads CASSLEAGPSYEQYV. CDR3 nucleotide sequence: TGTGCCAGCAGCTTAGAGGCGGGACCTTCATACGAGCAGTACGTC. The chain is built from TRBV7-9 and TRBJ2-7; D possibly corresponds to TRBD2 (6 bases). V shed 1 base and J shed 4 bases, with 14 bases lying between them. The CDR3 is 15 amino acids. The germline V gene has CDR1 SEHNR and CDR2 FQNEAQ (reference sequence).

This clonotype was detected a few times. The genes are TRBV10-3 and TRBJ2-7; 8 nucleotides line up with TRBD1. Trimming cost V 6 bases and J 2 bases; bases outside gene matches: 3. CDR3 size: 13 residues. CDR1 and CDR2 from the germline V gene are ENHRY and SYGVKD. The CDR3 is CAISAGQAYEQYV. The CDR3 DNA sequence: TGTGCCATCAGCGCGGGACAGGCCTACGAGCAGTACGTC.

This clonotype was recorded a few times. CDR3 in amino acids: CASSLTSRTGLGSPLHF. The CDR3, as DNA: TGTGCCAGCAGCCTGACTTCGAGGACAGGGTTGGGGTCACCCCTCCACTTT. V and J are TRBV11-2 and TRBJ1-6, with TRBD1 identical over 8 bases. V trimming: 5 bases; J trimming: 10 bases; junction bases outside the gene matches: 16. The CDR3 has 17 residues. Looked up from germline, CDR1 is SGHAT and CDR2 is FQNNGV. Looking up the rest from reference TRBV11-2 and TRBJ1-6 gives the full variable domain: EAGVAQSPRYKIIEKRQSVAFWCNPISGHATLYWYQQILGQGPKLLIQFQNNGVVDDSQLPKDRFSAERLKGVDSTLKIQPAKLEDSAVYLCASSLTSRTGLGSPLHFGNGTRLTVT.

The V and J genes are TRBV5-1 and TRBJ2-7; 11 nucleotides line up with TRBD2. Germline CDR1 and CDR2: SGHRS and YFSETQ. This CDR3 region has 17 residues. V trimming: 0 bases; J trimming: 6 bases; junction bases outside the gene matches: 11. CDR3 sequence (DNA): TGCGCCAGCAGCTTGGAGGGGCTAGCGGGAGGACTCAGCGAGCAGTACTTC. Its protein product is CASSLEGLAGGLSEQYF.

The chain carries TRBV7-2 and TRBJ2-1; 9 nucleotides match TRBD2. The junction had 6 bases not matched to a gene; V was cut back by 2 bases and J by 4 bases. CDR1 is SGHTA and CDR2 is FQGNSA in the germline V gene. The CDR3 spans 16 residues. The CDR3 region is CASSLPGLAQYNEQFF. The CDR3 DNA follows: TGTGCCAGCAGCTTACCGGGACTAGCTCAGTACAATGAGCAGTTCTTC. Filled out from reference TRBV7-2 and TRBJ2-1, the complete variable domain reads GAGVSQSPSNKVTEKGKDVELRCDPISGHTALYWYRQSLGQGLEFLIYFQGNSAPDKSGLPSDRFSAERTGGSVSTLTIQRTQQEDSAVYLCASSLPGLAQYNEQFFGPGTRLTVL.

This clonotype was detected only a few times. This chain's CDR3 is CASSEDFGTGNTEAFF. CDR3 bases: TGTGCCAGCAGTGAAGATTTTGGGACAGGGAACACTGAAGCTTTCTTT. This sequence joins TRBV2 and TRBJ1-1; 8 bases align to TRBD1. V was pared by 1 base and J by 1 base, with 5 bases of the junction left unmatched. This CDR3 spans 16 amino acids. The germline V gene has CDR1 SNHLY and CDR2 FYNNEI.

The chain carries TRBV2 and TRBJ2-7; tentatively, D is TRBD1 (6 bases). Trimming cost V 1 base and J 5 bases, with 15 bases left between them. CDR1 and CDR2 (germline): SNHLY, FYNNEI. The CDR3 has 15 residues. Here the CDR3 DNA reads TGTGCCAGCAGTGAAGAGGCAGGGGCACGAAACGAGCAGTACTTC. It codes for CASSEEAGARNEQYF.

The chain employs TRBV6-1 and TRBJ2-7; tentative D call: TRBD2 (6 bases). The germline V gene has CDR1 MNHNS and CDR2 SASEGT. V lost 2 bases, J lost 4 bases, and 12 bases lay in between. The CDR3 consists of 14 residues. CDR3 amino acids: CASSEFAGKYEQYV. The CDR3 DNA reads as TGTGCCAGCAGTGAATTTGCGGGGAAATACGAGCAGTACGTC.

A few counts support this clonotype. V usage is TRBV20-1 and J usage is TRBJ2-5, with D unresolved. The germline V and J ends were trimmed by 0 bases and 5 bases, with 16 bases remaining between them. Germline V CDR1 and CDR2: DFQATT, SNEGSKA (reference sequence). The CDR3 is 15 residues long. DNA of the CDR3: TGCAGTGCTAGAGATTTTCTTACGCACGGGGAGACCCAGTACTTC. Protein: CSARDFLTHGETQYF.

This clonotype has a handful of counts. This chain connects TRBV29-1 to TRBJ2-1; TRBD2 aligns across 14 bases. Trimming cost V 8 bases and J 10 bases; bases outside gene matches: 13. The CDR3 sequence is 15 residues long. Germline CDR1 is SQVTM and CDR2 is ANQGSEA. CDR3 amino acids: CSLGRGTSGSREQFF. In nucleotides, the CDR3 is TGCAGCCTCGGTAGGGGGACTAGCGGGAGCCGGGAGCAGTTCTTC.

The chain has TRBV5-1 and TRBJ1-2; 8 bases are shared with TRBD1. Per germline, CDR1 SGHRS and CDR2 YFSETQ. There are 12 residues in the CDR3. V lost 5 bases, J lost 8 bases, and 5 bases stayed unmatched. The CDR3 coding sequence is TGCGCCAGCAGACCAGACAGGGGCGGCTACACCTTC. It translates to CASRPDRGGYTF. The entire variable domain, with the rest obtained from reference TRBV5-1 and TRBJ1-2, is as follows: KAGVTQTPRYLIKTRGQQVTLSCSPISGHRSVSWYQQTPGQGLQFLFEYFSETQRNKGNFPGRFSGRQFSNSRSEMNVSTLELGDSALYLCASRPDRGGYTFGSGTRLTVV.

In its sample, this clonotype was seen a few times. The chain couples TRBV20-1 to TRBJ2-3, with TRBD1 identical over 7 bases. With 4 bases clipped from V and 4 bases from J, the junction kept 5 bases outside the gene matches. The CDR3 loop spans 13 amino acids. Germline V lookup: CDR1 DFQATT, CDR2 SNEGSKA (reference sequence). CDR3 in amino acids: CSAKTGWADTQYF. CDR3 DNA: TGCAGTGCTAAGACAGGGTGGGCAGATACGCAGTATTTT.

The chain uses TRBV25-1 and TRBJ2-7; D perhaps matches TRBD1 (5 bases). Germline V lookup: CDR1 MGHDK, CDR2 SYGVNS. The CDR3 has 14 residues. Trimming took 7 bases from V and 0 from J, leaving 13 bases between them. CDR3 in DNA: TGTGCCAGCACGGACACCCCTCACTCCTACGAGCAGTACTTC. Translated: CASTDTPHSYEQYF.

The table lists this clonotype with a few counts. This CDR3 is CASSPGVPLGYTF. For the CDR3, the DNA is TGTGCCAGCAGCCCAGGGGTGCCTCTCGGCTACACCTTC. The gene calls are TRBV27 and TRBJ1-2; maybe TRBD1 (6 bases). The CDR3 has 13 residues. In germline, CDR1 is MNHEY, CDR2 SMNVEV (reference sequence). V was clipped by 6 bases and J by 8 bases, with 16 bases between them.

This chain connects TRBV3-1 to TRBJ2-7; possibly TRBD2 for D (6 bases). The CDR3 has 15 amino acids. Trimming took 4 bases from V and 2 from J, leaving 15 bases between them. Per the germline V gene, CDR1 is LGHDT and CDR2 is YNNKEL (reference sequence). The DNA of the CDR3 is TGTGCCAGCAGCCCCGGAGGGTTTAGCCCCTACGAGCAGTACTTC. Amino acid sequence: CASSPGGFSPYEQYF.

Many counts were recorded for this clonotype. The CDR3 reads CASSRRDGLAGGLNEQFF. CDR3 in DNA: TGCGCCAGCAGCCGGCGGGACGGTCTAGCGGGAGGATTGAATGAGCAGTTCTTC. The chain uses TRBV4-1 and TRBJ2-1; 11 bases align to TRBD2. Trimming at V came to 4 bases and at J to 7 bases, leaving 15 bases not matched to a gene. The CDR3 loop spans 18 amino acids. Looked up from germline, CDR1 is MGHRA and CDR2 is YSYEKL.

The genes are TRBV5-1 and TRBJ1-4, with unresolved D. Germline V gene lookup returns CDR1 SGHRS and CDR2 YFSETQ. The CDR3 extends over 13 amino acids. V gave up 2 bases and J gave up 8 bases, with 10 bases separating them. This chain's CDR3 is CASSFTGSEKLFF. CDR3 sequence (DNA): TGCGCCAGCAGCTTCACGGGCAGCGAAAAACTGTTTTTT. Based on the CDR3 plus reference TRBV5-1 and TRBJ1-4, the full variable domain is KAGVTQTPRYLIKTRGQQVTLSCSPISGHRSVSWYQQTPGQGLQFLFEYFSETQRNKGNFPGRFSGRQFSNSRSEMNVSTLELGDSALYLCASSFTGSEKLFFGSGTQLSVL.

The chain has TRBV11-2 and TRBJ1-2; D remains ambiguous. The CDR3 contains 12 residues. V lost 5 bases to trimming and J lost 5 bases, with 9 bases between them. Germline V CDR1 and CDR2: SGHAT, FQNNGV. CDR3 residues: CASSESEYGYTF. The CDR3 DNA follows: TGTGCCAGCAGCGAGTCAGAATATGGCTACACCTTC.

The chain is built from TRBV5-1 and TRBJ1-2, with a tentative D call TRBD1 (6 bases). This CDR3 comprises 14 residues. V lost 2 bases and J 6 bases, leaving 14 bases between the germline ends. Germline values: CDR1 SGHRS, CDR2 YFSETQ. The CDR3 reads CASSFLDSYHGYTF. The DNA of the CDR3 is TGCGCCAGCAGCTTCCTGGACAGTTACCATGGCTACACCTTC.

This clonotype appeared a few times. The chain carries TRBV24-1 and TRBJ1-1; 8 bases line up with TRBD1. Trimming removed 3 bases from V and 7 bases from J; junction bases left unmatched: 6. This CDR3 spans 14 amino acids. CDR1 KGHDR and CDR2 SFDVKD come from the germline V gene. CDR3 region: CATSDRDRRGEAFF. CDR3 coding DNA: TGTGCCACCAGTGATAGGGACAGGCGGGGTGAAGCTTTCTTT.

This chain uses TRBV4-1 with TRBJ2-5; 9 nucleotides match TRBD2. The CDR3 loop spans 19 amino acids. The germline gives CDR1 MGHRA, CDR2 YSYEKL. V trimming: 0 bases; J trimming: 5 bases; junction bases outside the gene matches: 16. Written as DNA, the CDR3 is TGCGCCAGCAGCCAAGACTTCGCGGGAGGGCCAGGATTGGGGGAGACCCAGTACTTC. This translates into CASSQDFAGGPGLGETQYF.

This clonotype was picked up many times. The rearrangement uses TRBV10-3 and TRBJ2-3, with D maybe TRBD1 (6 bases). Germline loops: CDR1 ENHRY, CDR2 SYGVKD. The CDR3 is 14 residues long. V was shortened by 7 bases and J by 4 bases, with 15 bases between the two germline ends. CDR3 coding DNA: TGTGCCATCAACGGGAAGGGGGTCCCAGATACGCAGTATTTT. Translation: CAINGKGVPDTQYF.

The table lists this clonotype with a few counts. The chain is built from TRBV6-2 or TRBV6-3 and TRBJ2-5; unclear D gene. There are 13 residues in the CDR3. Per the germline V gene, CDR1 is MNHEY and CDR2 is SVGEGT. V lost 2 bases and J lost 5, with 9 bases in between. In nucleotides, the CDR3 is TGTGCCAGCAGTTACGATAGTTGGGAGACCCAGTACTTC. It codes for CASSYDSWETQYF.

V gene TRBV12-3 or TRBV12-4 combines with J gene TRBJ2-7, with D uncertain. The length of the CDR3 is 14 residues. Trimming shortened V by 7 bases and J by 0 bases, and 13 bases separated the two germline ends. The CDR3 region has the DNA TGTGCCAGCACGCGTGGGCCAAGCTCCTACGAGCAGTACTTC. It specifies CASTRGPSSYEQYF.

In its sample, this clonotype was seen a few times. The chain carries TRBV7-2 and TRBJ1-5; 8 bases are shared with TRBD1. The germline CDR1 and CDR2 sequences are SGHTA and FQGNSA. The CDR3 runs to 14 residues. The trim removed 5 bases at V and 6 bases at J, leaving 6 bases unmatched. The CDR3 nucleotides read TGTGCCAGCAGCCAAACAGGGGGGGGTCAGCCCCAGCATTTT. Its translation: CASSQTGGGQPQHF.

This clonotype was detected ten times or more. The chain joins TRBV7-9 to TRBJ1-5; D ambiguous. The ends were cut back, 8 bases at V and 2 bases at J, with 16 bases in the middle. The length of the CDR3 is 15 residues. CDR1 SEHNR and CDR2 FQNEAQ come from the germline V gene (reference sequence). CDR3 in DNA: TGTGCCAGCCGTCCGGGGTTCGTAGGCAATCAGCCCCAGCATTTT. It specifies CASRPGFVGNQPQHF.